This entry lists 16 T cell receptor beta chains sequenced from one sample in a study of technical replicates of blood from a handful of donors. TCRdb's table, derived via immunoSEQ multiplex PCR, lists solely in-frame clones and lacks some. The profile covers some 87,000 clones, with 85% to 95% appearing a single time and 0.37% taken by the ten largest. The sequenced sample consisted of T cells isolated from PBMCs. These receptors all come from a human donor in good health.

The genes are TRBV4-2 and TRBJ2-4; D not resolved. The CDR3 loop spans 11 amino acids. Germline loops: CDR1 LGHNA, CDR2 YNFKEQ. Trimming removed 1 base at V and 10 bases at J, with 5 bases between. The CDR3, as DNA: TGTGCCAGCAGCCAAGGACAAATTCAGTACTTC. The encoded protein is CASSQGQIQYF.

The chain uses TRBV11-3 and TRBJ2-2, with D hard to call. V was clipped by 1 base and J by 3 bases, with 6 bases between them. The CDR3 loop spans 14 amino acids. The germline gives CDR1 SGHNT, CDR2 YENEEA. CDR3 bases: TGTGCCAGCAGCTTAGGGAGATACACCGGGGAGCTGTTTTTT. Translated: CASSLGRYTGELFF.

The chain combines TRBV10-3 with TRBJ1-2, with D unresolved. V gave up 4 bases and J gave up 4 bases, with 13 bases separating them. The CDR3 has 14 residues. CDR1 is ENHRY, CDR2 SYGVKD, per germline. The CDR3 protein is CAISGAGYAYGYTF. CDR3 nucleotide sequence: TGTGCCATCAGTGGTGCGGGCTATGCCTATGGCTACACCTTC.

This clone was seen a few times. The rearrangement joins TRBV5-6 to TRBJ2-3, with D perhaps TRBD1 (6 bases). V was cut by 1 base and J by 2 bases, with 17 bases left in between. The CDR3 contains 17 residues. Germline CDR1 reads SGHDT; CDR2 reads YYEEEE. The CDR3 bases are TGTGCCAGCAGCTTGCGAGGGGACACGTCCTTCACAGATACGCAGTATTTT. Translating it yields CASSLRGDTSFTDTQYF.

This chain joins TRBV2 and TRBJ1-2, with a possible D match to TRBD1 (6 bases). CDR3 length: 13 residues. The V end lost 7 bases, the J end lost 3 bases, and 12 bases lay between the germline ends. From germline, CDR1 is SNHLY and CDR2 FYNNEI. The CDR3 spells CASMVDSHYGYTF. CDR3 DNA: TGTGCCAGCATGGTGGACAGCCACTATGGCTACACCTTC.

V usage is TRBV4-3 and J usage is TRBJ2-2; TRBD2 matches 9 bases. V lost 3 bases and J lost 0; bases outside the gene matches: 8. The CDR3 runs to 18 residues. Germline CDR1 and CDR2: LGHNA and YSLEER. The CDR3 DNA follows: TGCGCCAGCAGCCATTTAGCGGGGGTTATTTCGAACACCGGGGAGCTGTTTTTT. This codes for CASSHLAGVISNTGELFF.

The J gene is TRBJ2-7, the V gene TRBV7-3; the match to TRBD1 covers 8 bases. This CDR3 has 13 amino acids. CDR1 is SGHTA, CDR2 FQGTGA, per germline. V lost 2 bases, J lost 4 bases, and 1 base stayed unmatched. CDR3 protein: CASSLYRGYEQYF. The DNA of the CDR3 is TGTGCCAGCAGCTTATACAGGGGGTACGAGCAGTACTTC.

The genes are TRBV7-9 and TRBJ2-1; 12 bases are shared with TRBD2. The germline gives CDR1 SEHNR, CDR2 FQNEAQ (reference sequence). The trim removed 4 bases at V and 3 bases at J, leaving 7 bases unmatched. The CDR3 sequence is 17 residues long. DNA for the CDR3: TGTGCCAGCAGCTGGACTAGCGGGAACAGGCACTACAATGAGCAGTTCTTC. This sequence encodes CASSWTSGNRHYNEQFF.

The gene calls are TRBV5-5 and TRBJ2-7, with 8 bases matching TRBD1. CDR1 SGHKS and CDR2 YYEKEE come from the germline V gene (reference sequence). The CDR3 has 16 amino acids. V trimming: 2 bases; J trimming: 6 bases; junction bases outside the gene matches: 13. The CDR3 DNA sequence: TGTGCCAGCAGCTTTACCCCCCGGACAGGGCCAGGCGAGCAGTACTTC. Protein sequence: CASSFTPRTGPGEQYF. Using reference TRBV5-5 and TRBJ2-7 for the parts outside the CDR3, the full variable domain is DAGVTQSPTHLIKTRGQQVTLRCSPISGHKSVSWYQQVLGQGPQFIFQYYEKEERGRGNFPDRFSARQFPNYSSELNVNALLLGDSALYLCASSFTPRTGPGEQYFGPGTRLTVT.

V gene TRBV5-1 combines with J gene TRBJ2-7, with D perhaps TRBD2 (6 bases). The CDR3 totals 13 residues. Trimming removed 6 bases at V and 1 base at J, with 11 bases between. Germline values: CDR1 SGHRS, CDR2 YFSETQ. DNA for the CDR3: TGCGCCAGCACCCCCGGAGGGTCCTACGAGCAGTACTTC. Its translation is CASTPGGSYEQYF.

In this sample, this clone turned up once. This chain uses TRBV27 with TRBJ2-7, with 9 positions matching TRBD1. Losses at the gene ends were 4 bases for V and 3 bases for J; bases not matched to a gene: 7. The CDR3 is 15 residues long. Germline assignment: CDR1 MNHEY and CDR2 SMNVEV (reference sequence). CDR3 protein: CASSSYPGQGYEQYF. The CDR3 DNA reads TGTGCCAGCAGTTCATATCCGGGACAGGGCTACGAGCAGTACTTC.

CDR3 sequence: CASSTNSGGMEEAFF. The CDR3 DNA reads TGCGCCAGCAGCACCAATTCAGGGGGCATGGAGGAAGCTTTCTTT. V and J are TRBV5-1 and TRBJ1-1; 8 positions match TRBD1. CDR1 and CDR2 (germline): SGHRS, YFSETQ. The V gene end was trimmed by 4 bases and the J gene end by 8 bases; junction bases not matched to a gene: 13. The CDR3 length is 15 residues.

The rearrangement uses TRBV19 and TRBJ1-1; D is perhaps TRBD1 (5 bases). This CDR3 has 12 amino acids. V was shortened by 7 bases and J by 4 bases, with 10 bases between the two germline ends. From germline, CDR1 is LNHDA and CDR2 SQIVND (reference sequence). CDR3 bases: TGTGCCAGTAACGGGGGAGGCACTGAAGCTTTCTTT. Translating it yields CASNGGGTEAFF.

This clone was seen only once. J is TRBJ2-7 and V is TRBV29-1, with TRBD1 matching 7 bases. CDR1 and CDR2 from the germline V gene are SQVTM and ANQGSEA. The CDR3 is 15 amino acids. The V and J ends lost 2 bases and 2 bases, in that order; junction bases with no gene match: 9. In DNA form, the CDR3 reads TGCAGCGTTGAATATCCCGACAGGGATCCCTACGAGCAGTACTTC. Residues: CSVEYPDRDPYEQYF.

The CDR3 spells CASSEQGMFETQYF. For the CDR3, the DNA is TGCGCCAGCAGCGAGCAGGGGATGTTCGAGACCCAGTACTTC. The V call is TRBV5-1, the J call TRBJ2-5; D possibly corresponds to TRBD1 (6 bases). There are 14 residues in the CDR3. Trimming pared 4 bases from V and 5 bases from J, leaving 15 bases between. From germline, CDR1 is SGHRS and CDR2 YFSETQ.

This clone appeared once. The chain has TRBV9 and TRBJ2-2; 11 bases match TRBD2. Per the germline V gene, CDR1 is SGDLS and CDR2 is YYNGEE. The CDR3 sequence is 19 residues long. With V trimmed by 4 bases and J by 1 base, 12 bases remained unmatched. The CDR3 loop reads CASSPAGTSGQLNTGELFF. DNA of the CDR3: TGTGCCAGCAGCCCGGCCGGGACTAGCGGCCAATTGAACACCGGGGAGCTGTTTTTT.